The present entry profiles one T cell receptor (beta chain) with its context. These data are taken from a study of CXCR3-negative and CXCR3-positive naive CD8 T cells. The CDR3 has 19 amino acids. Germline-derived CDR1 and CDR2 are SEHNR and FQNEAQ (reference sequence). CD45RO-CCR7+CD27+CD95- expression identified naive CD8+ T cells. The study made its TRB cDNA libraries by 5' RACE, adding UMI labels. TCRdb derives one entry per CDR3 protein from the 5' RACE reads, leaving out DNA. The listing contains 65,000 to 75,000 distinct CDR3 sequences. The chain couples TRBV7-9 to TRBJ2-3; the D call of TRBD2 rests on TCRdb alone, since no DNA is present to check it. This TCR derives from a human donor in good health. Some clones in this sample may be carry-over from other donors' samples. The source material was naive CXCR3- CD8+ T cells from blood. Subset described: CD45RO-CCR7+CD27+CD95- naive CD8+ T cells lacking CXCR3 (TNR3-). The CDR3 spells CASSLAGLLTVGVGDTQYF.